Each of the 6 T cell receptor beta chains below was sequenced from the same sample in a study of follicular helper T cells after annual influenza vaccination. Time point: 2014-2015 season, pre-vaccination. Here immunoSEQ multiplex PCR was the method, and the copy in TCRdb shows in-frame clones only, minus some. The sample comprises thousands of clones, roughly four fifths of which are singletons, and 1% to 1.4% rests with the top ten. The sequencing used CXCR5+ CD38- circulating T follicular helper cells from blood, collected on the day of influenza vaccination. The subset here: circulating Tfh, non-naive CD4+CXCR5+PD-1+ (ICOS+CD38+ or ICOS-CD38-). The receptors shown here come from an adult who received the influenza vaccine.

J is TRBJ2-7 and V is TRBV5-1; TRBD1 aligns across 7 bases. Looked up from germline, CDR1 is SGHRS and CDR2 is YFSETQ. This CDR3 region has 14 residues. V lost 4 bases to trimming and J lost 2 bases; unmatched junction nucleotides: 6. The DNA for the CDR3 is TGCGCCAGCAGCCCCGGACAGGCCCCCTACGAGCAGTACTTC. Its translation is CASSPGQAPYEQYF.

The rearrangement links TRBV6-1 to TRBJ1-4; possible D gene TRBD1, 5 bases. Germline CDR1 is MNHNS and CDR2 is SASEGT. This CDR3 spans 15 amino acids. Trimming left V 5 bases short and J 10 bases short, with 20 bases between. In DNA form, the CDR3 reads TGTGCCAGCAGTCCAATGGCTCAGACTGGGGGAAAACTGTTTTTT. Translation gives CASSPMAQTGGKLFF.

This chain uses TRBV5-1 with TRBJ1-2, with D possibly matching TRBD1 (5 bases). The CDR3 is 14 residues long. Germline V gene lookup returns CDR1 SGHRS and CDR2 YFSETQ. Trimming removed 0 bases from V and 4 bases from J, with 10 bases in between. This CDR3 reads CASSLAKGSYGYTF. In DNA, the CDR3 is TGCGCCAGCAGCTTGGCCAAGGGGTCCTATGGCTACACCTTC.

The chain recombines TRBV4-3 with TRBJ2-5; 7 nucleotides line up with TRBD1. This CDR3 is 14 amino acids long. The germline CDR1 and CDR2 sequences are LGHNA and YSLEER. The ends lost 1 base at V and 7 bases at J; junction bases unmatched: 6. Written as DNA, the CDR3 is TGCGCCAGCAGCCAAGCGCAAGGGGGCCGGACCCAGTACTTC. It is translated as CASSQAQGGRTQYF.

The J gene is TRBJ1-5, the V gene TRBV7-8; TRBD1 might be the D (5 bases). The CDR3 extends over 13 amino acids. Between the trimmed V and J ends, which lost 5 bases and 3 bases, there was a span of 8 bases. Germline loops: CDR1 SGHVS, CDR2 FQNEAQ. The CDR3 DNA reads as TGTGCCAGCAGCAGGGGAGCCAATCAGCCCCAGCATTTT. As protein: CASSRGANQPQHF.

This clone was seen a few times. The gene calls are TRBV11-1 and TRBJ1-1; D might be TRBD1 (5 bases). Germline V gene data show CDR1 as SGHAT and CDR2 as FQDESV (reference sequence). V gave up 5 bases and J gave up 4 bases, with 20 bases separating them. The CDR3 is 16 residues long. CDR3 amino acids: CASSPWVAGVGTEAFF. The CDR3 region has the DNA TGTGCCAGCAGCCCATGGGTCGCGGGGGTGGGCACTGAAGCTTTCTTT.